This T cell receptor beta chain emerged from a study of glioma-infiltrating T cells (dated by TCRdb to 2016 to 2017). Study-wide context: Sequencing of TCR alpha- and beta-chain repertoires was performed on glioma tissue, on non-neoplastic brain tissue, and on matched peripheral blood mononuclear cells. Three low-grade glioma patients, several primary glioblastoma patients, and three non-glioma patients who contributed non-neoplastic brain tissue made up the paired cohort. Each tissue-infiltrating repertoire was compared with the same patient's peripheral blood repertoire to measure divergence between tissue and blood T-cell populations. Broad study findings and their caveats: VJ-independent divergence between tissue and blood was lower than expected in non-neoplastic patients but higher than expected in all gliomas, particularly low-grade gliomas. Small numbers underpinned the group comparisons: about eight glioblastoma patients, three low-grade glioma patients and three non-neoplastic patients. Tissue and blood shared very few CDR3 sequences, a result attributed to high CDR3 diversity and limited sampling.

Of note for this clonotype: The antigen this receptor binds is unknown. Qualities for individual bases were not recorded, and no much larger clone is one base off.

V is cut back by 6 bases and J by 8 bases, with 7 bases in the junction unmatched. CDR1 and CDR2 are read off the germline V gene (reference sequence) as MNHEY and SMNVEV. The CDR3 goes from the cysteine to the phenylalanine over 14 residues. The CDR3 DNA has 42 bases and is translated from base 1. The iRepertoire nested amplicon-rescue multiplex PCR (arm-PCR) platform was used to amplify TCR alpha and beta CDR3 regions from RNA. For one-step reverse transcription and amplification, roughly 90-450 ng of tissue mRNA or PBMC total RNA was used as input. After bead purification, a secondary multiplex PCR added Illumina adapters, and libraries were gel-purified between 200 and 400 bp. Internal 6-nucleotide barcodes were carried by the libraries and were used for demultiplexing. Sequencing of the libraries was done on an Illumina MiSeq using 2x220 or 2x250 nucleotide paired-end reads. The published analysis was carried out like this. Paired reads were merged using FLASH 1.2.11 and aligned with BWA-MEM to the GRCh37 human genome, and TRA and TRB reads were then extracted. V and J assignment used an IMGT-derived reference of cassette sequences and CDR3 motifs that included pseudogenes. Reads were translated in three frames, and productive CDR3s were defined as those with a C...FGXG motif and no stop codons. Clonotypes were defined as unique combinations of V-J cassette pair and CDR3 amino acid sequence. Hamming distance filtering was applied to reads, with thresholds set by the sequence error rate of each sample in mapped regions. TCRdb reprocessed the public reads (quality trimming at Q25 with fastp, clone calling with MiXCR) and kept in-frame beta chains. Identical CDR3 proteins give one entry, which carries the most common genes and DNA. The V and J calls follow TCRdb's processing rather than the paper's. This sample holds some 180,000 distinct CDR3 sequences; approximately 30% were observed only once. Around 21% of the sample comes from the top ten.

The TCR comes from a human donor with low-grade glioma or glioblastoma, undergoing nonglioma brain surgery, or in good health (not recorded which). The specimen sequenced was glioma tissue, nonneoplastic brain tissue, or PBMCs (not recorded which). Rearrangement joined TRBV27 to TRBJ1-5; 10 central bases correspond to TRBD1. The nucleotide sequence reads as follows: TGTGCCAGCAGACGGACAGGGGGGCGTAAGCCCCAGCATTTT. This is translated as CASRRTGGRKPQHF.